These 29 T cell receptor beta chains were sequenced from one sample in a study of cytomegalovirus exposure and HLA in healthy donors. Both 60 Vbeta primers and 13 Jbeta primers went into the PCR. The method was immunoSEQ multiplex PCR; TCRdb's version includes in-frame clones alone and lacks a portion of them. In total, the table holds under 200,000 clones. Input material: PBMCs. These receptors were obtained from a woman between 18 and 29 years old in good health and CMV-seropositive.

A remark on this clone: The junction differs from germline at one of its ends, possibly a read error. The chain carries TRBV20-1 and TRBJ1-4; tentative D call: TRBD1 (6 bases). Germline V gene sequence: CDR1 DFQATT, CDR2 SNEGSKA (reference sequence). The CDR3 totals 11 residues. The CDR3 loop reads CSAPGGSQGIF. CDR3 DNA: TGCAGTGCCCCCGGGGGGTCTCAGGGGATTTTT.

This chain connects TRBV14 to TRBJ2-3; 8 nucleotides match TRBD1. The CDR3 runs to 14 residues. The V gene end was trimmed by 0 bases and the J gene end by 5 bases; junction bases not matched to a gene: 1. CDR1 and CDR2 (germline): SGHDN, FVKESK. The CDR3 nucleotides are TGTGCCAGCAGCCAAGACGACAGGGGAGATACGCAGTATTTT. Translation: CASSQDDRGDTQYF.

This rearrangement joins TRBV14 to TRBJ2-1, with TRBD2 identical over 8 bases. Trimming cost V 4 bases and J 3 bases; bases outside gene matches: 5. The CDR3 is made up of 15 amino acids. CDR1 is SGHDN, CDR2 FVKESK, per germline. For the CDR3, the DNA is TGTGCCAGCAGCCCGCGGGGGGCCCTCTACAATGAGCAGTTCTTC. This encodes CASSPRGALYNEQFF.

The V call is TRBV9, the J call TRBJ2-1; 13 bases match TRBD2. From germline, CDR1 is SGDLS and CDR2 YYNGEE. Trimming took 3 bases from V and 5 from J; bases not matched to a gene: 11. The CDR3 totals 18 residues. CDR3 sequence: CASSDRLAGGRENNEQFF. Written as DNA, the CDR3 is TGTGCCAGCAGCGACCGACTAGCGGGAGGAAGAGAAAACAATGAGCAGTTCTTC.

This rearrangement joins TRBV25-1 to TRBJ2-3, with D possibly being TRBD2 (6 bases). Germline-derived CDR1 and CDR2 are MGHDK and SYGVNS. Trimming took off 1 base at V and 8 bases at J, with 16 bases between the two ends. This CDR3 comprises 15 residues. CDR3 protein: CASSESRRGGVTQYF. In nucleotides, the CDR3 is TGTGCCAGCAGTGAATCCCGGAGGGGAGGTGTTACGCAGTATTTT.

The V gene is TRBV25-1, the J gene TRBJ2-3; a weak D match, TRBD2 (5 bases). CDR3 length: 14 residues. Germline V gene lookup returns CDR1 MGHDK and CDR2 SYGVNS. With 7 bases removed from V and 1 base from J, the gap between germline ends came to 12 bases. The CDR3 coding sequence is TGTGCCAGCACCCCGAGCGGTCGCACAGATACGCAGTATTTT. Translated, it gives CASTPSGRTDTQYF.

CDR3 in DNA: TGCGCCAGCAGCCAAGAGCTAGCGGGAGGTTTCTGGGCCTACGAGCAGTACTTC. It specifies CASSQELAGGFWAYEQYF. The chain carries TRBV4-1 and TRBJ2-7; the match to TRBD2 covers 11 bases. Per the germline V gene, CDR1 is MGHRA and CDR2 is YSYEKL. J lost 2 bases, V lost 0 bases, and 9 bases had no gene match. The CDR3 extends over 18 amino acids.

V usage is TRBV7-8 and J usage is TRBJ2-5; 7 bases are a match to TRBD2. Trimming cost V 1 base and J 4 bases; bases outside gene matches: 9. The CDR3 loop spans 16 amino acids. Germline lookup yields CDR1 SGHVS and CDR2 FQNEAQ. CDR3 nucleotides: TGTGCCAGCAGCTTAGGTCGGCGGGAGCTCTCAGAGACCCAGTACTTC. As protein: CASSLGRRELSETQYF.

The chain is built from TRBV20-1 and TRBJ2-7; D not resolved. Germline V gene lookup returns CDR1 DFQATT and CDR2 SNEGSKA (reference sequence). Trimming cost V 6 bases and J 3 bases, with 9 bases left between them. The CDR3 spans 11 residues. The CDR3 DNA is TGCAGTGCCGGGTCGGGCTACGAGCAGTACTTC. This gives the protein CSAGSGYEQYF.

The chain employs TRBV18 and TRBJ1-4; D ambiguous. Germline V gene data show CDR1 as KGHSH and CDR2 as LQKENI. Trimming took 0 bases from V and 7 from J, leaving 9 bases between them. This CDR3 is 14 amino acids long. CDR3 DNA: TGTGCCAGCTCACCACCATCCGGTGGTGAAAAACTGTTTTTT. Its protein is CASSPPSGGEKLFF. The full variable domain, its missing parts supplied by reference TRBV18 and TRBJ1-4, is NAGVMQNPRHLVRRRGQEARLRCSPMKGHSHVYWYRQLPEEGLKFMVYLQKENIIDESGMPKERFSAEFPKEGPSILRIQQVVRGDSAAYFCASSPPSGGEKLFFGSGTQLSVL.

V and J are TRBV5-1 and TRBJ2-7; 10 positions match TRBD2. Trimming cost V 0 bases and J 0 bases; bases outside gene matches: 3. CDR1 SGHRS and CDR2 YFSETQ come from the germline V gene. CDR3 size: 16 residues. The CDR3 reads CASSLEAGGTSYEQYF. The CDR3 nucleotides are TGCGCCAGCAGCTTGGAAGCGGGAGGGACCTCCTACGAGCAGTACTTC.

The chain has TRBV5-1 and TRBJ2-3; 8 positions match TRBD2. The CDR3 contains 15 residues. Germline CDR1 reads SGHRS; CDR2 reads YFSETQ. Trimming removed 4 bases from V and 4 bases from J; junction bases left unmatched: 8. CDR3 DNA sequence: TGCGCCAGCAGCCTCTCAGCGGGAGTACCAGATACGCAGTATTTT. This codes for CASSLSAGVPDTQYF.

The rearrangement uses TRBV11-2 and TRBJ2-2; 12 bases line up with TRBD2. CDR1 is SGHAT and CDR2 is FQNNGV in the germline V gene. CDR3 size: 15 residues. The trim removed 8 bases at V and 6 bases at J, leaving 7 bases unmatched. The CDR3 spells CASGSSGRAPGELFF. In DNA, the CDR3 is TGTGCCAGCGGATCTAGCGGGAGGGCCCCCGGGGAGCTGTTTTTT.

V is TRBV2 and J is TRBJ1-3; D is ambiguous. Between the trimmed V and J ends, which lost 7 bases and 4 bases, there was a span of 11 bases. CDR3 length equals 13 residues. Germline V CDR1 and CDR2: SNHLY, FYNNEI. For the CDR3, the DNA is TGTGCCAGCACATCACGAGGGGGAAACACCATATATTTT. Encoded protein: CASTSRGGNTIYF.

This chain joins TRBV13 and TRBJ2-3, with a possible D match to TRBD2 (6 bases). The CDR3 contains 13 residues. Germline CDR1 is PRHDT and CDR2 is FYEKMQ (reference sequence). V lost 5 bases to trimming and J lost 8 bases, with 14 bases between them. The CDR3 is CASSPPGLGTQYF. CDR3 bases: TGTGCCAGCAGCCCCCCGGGACTTGGTACGCAGTATTTT.

The chain recombines TRBV5-4 with TRBJ1-1; D is uncertain. This CDR3 is 15 amino acids long. CDR1 is SGHNT, CDR2 YYREEE, per germline (reference sequence). Trimming removed 1 base at V and 0 bases at J, with 10 bases between. CDR3 residues: CASSLRENMNTEAFF. The DNA of the CDR3 is TGTGCCAGCAGCTTGAGGGAGAACATGAACACTGAAGCTTTCTTT.

V is TRBV2 and J is TRBJ2-1; 9 bases are shared with TRBD2. The junction had 4 bases not matched to a gene; V was cut back by 8 bases and J by 2 bases. Germline V gene data show CDR1 as SNHLY and CDR2 as FYNNEI. The CDR3 sequence is 14 residues long. Written as DNA, the CDR3 is TGTGCCAGCGTCGCTAGCGGGACCTACAATGAGCAGTTCTTC. It encodes CASVASGTYNEQFF.

The CDR3: CSALPRNEQYF. CDR3 sequence (DNA): TGCAGTGCCCTCCCTAGAAACGAGCAGTACTTC. This sequence joins TRBV20-1 and TRBJ2-7; no clear D gene. Per germline, CDR1 DFQATT and CDR2 SNEGSKA (reference sequence). This CDR3 region has 11 residues. V was trimmed by 6 bases and J by 5 bases, leaving 11 bases between them.

J is TRBJ1-1 and V is TRBV6-1, with D possibly matching TRBD1 (5 bases). Trimming cost V 5 bases and J 1 base, with 8 bases left between them. The CDR3 spans 13 residues. CDR1 is MNHNS and CDR2 is SASEGT in the germline V gene. The CDR3 nucleotides are TGTGCCAGCAGTAAACAGGAGAACACTGAAGCTTTCTTT. Translating gives CASSKQENTEAFF.

This sequence joins TRBV2 and TRBJ1-2; D may be TRBD1 (5 bases). The length of the CDR3 is 14 residues. V lost 8 bases, J lost 3 bases, and 16 bases lay in between. The germline gives CDR1 SNHLY, CDR2 FYNNEI. The CDR3 DNA reads TGTGCCAGCGGATTGGGGGGACTCTACTATGGCTACACCTTC. Its protein is CASGLGGLYYGYTF.

Notes on this clone: This specimen includes other DNA sequences encoding the same CDR3. In nucleotides, the CDR3 is TGTGCCTGGAGTGTAGGCGGGACAGGGGGGACTGAAGCTTTCTTT. Protein product: CAWSVGGTGGTEAFF. This chain joins TRBV30 and TRBJ1-1; 11 nucleotides align to TRBD1. V was pared by 0 bases and J by 5 bases, with 5 bases of the junction left unmatched. The CDR3 runs to 15 residues. Germline V gene sequence: CDR1 GTSNPN, CDR2 SVGIG (reference sequence).

This sequence joins TRBV4-1 and TRBJ2-3; tentative D call: TRBD2 (6 bases). Trimming took 0 bases from V and 3 from J, leaving 13 bases between them. The CDR3 sequence is 16 residues long. Germline CDR1 MGHRA, CDR2 YSYEKL. The CDR3 loop reads CASSQEAGPQTDTQYF. The CDR3 region has the DNA TGCGCCAGCAGCCAAGAGGCGGGACCTCAGACAGATACGCAGTATTTT.

This chain connects TRBV11-2 to TRBJ2-1; D perhaps matches TRBD2 (5 bases). The CDR3 extends over 15 amino acids. V was clipped by 5 bases and J by 0 bases, with 11 bases between them. Germline assignment: CDR1 SGHAT and CDR2 FQNNGV. As DNA, the CDR3 is TGTGCCAGCAGCCTTTCCGGGATCTCCTACAATGAGCAGTTCTTC. Its translation is CASSLSGISYNEQFF.

Comment on this clone: An end of the junction does not agree with germline; a read error may underlie this. The chain recombines TRBV7-7 with TRBJ2-5; TRBD2 aligns across 9 bases. The CDR3 totals 19 residues. Germline CDR1 SSHAT, CDR2 FNYEAQ (reference sequence). The chain's CDR3 is CASSSRLTSGLGSGETQYF. CDR3 bases: TGTGCTAGCAGCTCAAGGTTGACTAGCGGATTAGGGTCAGGAGAGACCCAGTACTTC.

V and J are TRBV7-6 and TRBJ2-3, with a possible D match to TRBD2 (6 bases). V shed 5 bases and J shed 6 bases, with 18 bases lying between them. Germline CDR1 and CDR2: SGHVS and FNYEAQ. The CDR3 has 15 amino acids. CDR3 region: CASSPGTLAGDTQYF. The CDR3 DNA reads TGTGCCAGCAGCCCCGGGACTTTGGCGGGGGATACGCAGTATTTT.

The chain combines TRBV6-1 with TRBJ1-2, with D unclear. CDR3 length equals 13 residues. Germline assignment: CDR1 MNHNS and CDR2 SASEGT. V lost 4 bases, J lost 4 bases, and 10 bases lay in between. The CDR3 here is CASSVRSLYGYTF. In nucleotides, the CDR3 is TGTGCCAGCAGTGTGAGGTCCCTCTATGGCTACACCTTC.

The V gene is TRBV5-4, the J gene TRBJ2-5; 8 bases line up with TRBD2. Per the germline V gene, CDR1 is SGHNT and CDR2 is YYREEE (reference sequence). V shed 4 bases and J 0 bases; nucleotides not matched to a gene: 11. This CDR3 region has 17 residues. CDR3 sequence (DNA): TGTGCCAGCAGCCCGGGGGGGGGTTCTGCACACCAAGAGACCCAGTACTTC. Encoded protein: CASSPGGGSAHQETQYF.

The CDR3 region is CASSHPGGSYEQYF. As DNA, the CDR3 is TGCGCCAGCAGCCACCCGGGGGGATCCTACGAGCAGTACTTC. This rearrangement joins TRBV4-1 to TRBJ2-7; 7 bases match TRBD2. V lost 3 bases, J lost 1 base, and 3 bases stayed unmatched. Germline V CDR1 and CDR2: MGHRA, YSYEKL. The CDR3 is 14 amino acids.

The chain recombines TRBV19 with TRBJ1-6; D call uncertain. Trimming removed 6 bases from V and 11 bases from J, with 17 bases in between. CDR3 length equals 14 residues. Germline V gives CDR1 LNHDA, CDR2 SQIVND (reference sequence). The CDR3, as DNA: TGTGCCAGTAGGCTAGCTGATAAAGAGGCACCCCTCCACTTT. This encodes CASRLADKEAPLHF.